The 9 T cell receptor beta chains below all came from one sample that was sequenced in a study of T cells in Graves' hyperthyroidism and ophthalmopathy. Amplification of TCR beta CDR3 regions was performed using RNA transcripts as template. The TCR CDR3 first-round RT-PCR relied on the HTBI primer set. MiXCR, applied by TCRdb to the multiplex PCR reads, yields one record per CDR3 protein. Of more than 500,000 distinct CDR3 sequences detected, 40% to 55% appear once; the ten largest clones hold 19%. Sequencing input: peripheral blood or thyroid tissue (not recorded which). These receptors were obtained from an adult woman with Graves' disease, either hyperthyroidism or ophthalmopathy (not recorded which).

This clonotype was seen only a few times. V usage is TRBV28 and J usage is TRBJ1-2, with no clear D. Germline CDR1 is MDHEN and CDR2 is SYDVKM. CDR3 size: 14 residues. The V gene lost 6 bases and the J gene lost 6 bases, with 17 bases spanning the gap. This CDR3 reads CASSLGYGGHGYTF. CDR3 bases: TGTGCCAGCAGCTTAGGATATGGAGGTCATGGCTACACCTTC.

V gene TRBV6-1 combines with J gene TRBJ1-5; D is ambiguous. Germline CDR1 MNHNS, CDR2 SASEGT. The length of the CDR3 is 12 residues. Trimming shortened V by 2 bases and J by 15 bases, and 14 bases separated the two germline ends. CDR3 region: CASSENKDLRHF. As DNA, the CDR3 is TGTGCCAGCAGTGAAAATAAGGACTTGAGGCATTTT.

Details on this clonotype: One base away lies a much larger clone, so this may be a sequencing read error. V is TRBV6-1 and J is TRBJ1-5; D uncertain. The germline CDR1 and CDR2 sequences are MNHNS and SASEGT. The CDR3 sequence is 15 residues long. CDR3 in DNA: TGTGCCAGCATTGAAACAACATATAGCAATCAGCCCCAGCATTTT. Amino acid sequence: CASIETTYSNQPQHF.

In this sample, this clonotype turned up many times. The chain uses TRBV27 and TRBJ2-5; D possibly matches TRBD1 or TRBD2 (5 bases each). This CDR3 region has 13 residues. Germline V lookup: CDR1 MNHEY, CDR2 SMNVEV (reference sequence). Trimming took off 2 bases at V and 5 bases at J, with 9 bases between the two ends. The CDR3 region has the DNA TGTGCCAGCAGTTTAGGCAGGGACGAGACCCAGTACTTC. Protein sequence: CASSLGRDETQYF.

With respect to this clonotype: A much larger clone differs by one base, so this may be a read error. The chain uses TRBV7-8 and TRBJ1-5, with D possibly TRBD1 on 5 matching bases. Trimming cost V 6 bases and J 7 bases, with 13 bases left between them. The CDR3 sequence is 13 residues long. Germline values: CDR1 SGHVS, CDR2 FQNEAQ. The CDR3 DNA is TGTGCCAGCAGTACCGCAGGGAAACAGCCCCAGCATTTT. This encodes CASSTAGKQPQHF. Full variable domain (missing parts from reference TRBV7-8 and TRBJ1-5): GAGVSQSPRYKVAKRGQDVALRCDPISGHVSLFWYQQALGQGPEFLTYFQNEAQLDKSGLPSDRFFAERPEGSVSTLKIQRTQQEDSAVYLCASSTAGKQPQHFGDGTRLSIL.

This clonotype was detected only a few times. This chain links TRBV28 with TRBJ2-7; TRBD2 matches at 14 bases. V was clipped by 6 bases and J by 8 bases; unmatched bases: 9. CDR3 length: 15 residues. Per germline, CDR1 MDHEN and CDR2 SYDVKM. The CDR3 coding sequence is TGTGCCAGCAGCCGCCCGGGACTAGCGGGAGTTAAGCAGTACTTC. Its protein is CASSRPGLAGVKQYF.

The chain uses TRBV7-9 and TRBJ1-2; TRBD1 matches 9 bases. Germline-derived CDR1 and CDR2 are SEHNR and FQNEAQ (reference sequence). Losses at the gene ends were 6 bases for V and 8 bases for J; bases not matched to a gene: 16. The CDR3 is 16 amino acids. The CDR3 sequence: CASSSVTTGGFLGYTF. The CDR3 DNA reads as TGTGCCAGCAGTTCCGTAACCACAGGGGGCTTCTTGGGCTACACCTTC.

This clonotype was observed once. The chain uses TRBV2 and TRBJ2-7; TRBD1 matches at 12 bases. The junction had 11 bases not matched to a gene; V was cut back by 10 bases and J by 1 base. Germline-derived CDR1 and CDR2 are SNHLY and FYNNEI. The CDR3 runs to 16 residues. This chain's CDR3 is CAIRDGDRGRSYEQYF. Written as DNA, the CDR3 is TGTGCCATCAGGGACGGGGACAGGGGGCGTTCCTACGAGCAGTACTTC.

The genes are TRBV20-1 and TRBJ1-4; 11 bases fit TRBD1. Germline V CDR1 and CDR2: DFQATT, SNEGSKA (reference sequence). The CDR3 sequence is 13 residues long. V lost 7 bases, J lost 7 bases, and 5 bases stayed unmatched. The DNA of the CDR3 is TGCAGTGTCGGACAGGGGGCCGGTGAAAAACTGTTTTTT. Its protein product is CSVGQGAGEKLFF.